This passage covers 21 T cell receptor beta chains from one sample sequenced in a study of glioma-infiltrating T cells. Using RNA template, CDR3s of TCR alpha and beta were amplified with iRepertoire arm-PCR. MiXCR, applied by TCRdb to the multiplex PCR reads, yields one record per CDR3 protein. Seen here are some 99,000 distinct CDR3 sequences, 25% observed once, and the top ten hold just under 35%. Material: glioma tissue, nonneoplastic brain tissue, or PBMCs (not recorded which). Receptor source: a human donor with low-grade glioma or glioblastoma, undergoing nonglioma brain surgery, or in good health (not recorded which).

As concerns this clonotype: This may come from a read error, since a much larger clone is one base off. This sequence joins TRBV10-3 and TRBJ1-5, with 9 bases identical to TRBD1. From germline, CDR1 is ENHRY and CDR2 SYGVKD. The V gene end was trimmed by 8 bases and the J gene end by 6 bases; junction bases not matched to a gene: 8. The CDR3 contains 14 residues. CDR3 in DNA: TGTGCCATCGGGGGGGACAGGGACGGTCAGCCCCAGCATTTT. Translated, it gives CAIGGDRDGQPQHF.

For the CDR3, the DNA is TGTGCCAGCAGCTCTCCGGGACAGGCTGAAGGGAATACGCAGTATTTT. Translating it yields CASSSPGQAEGNTQYF. This chain links TRBV6-2 or TRBV6-3 with TRBJ2-3; 8 nucleotides agree with TRBD1. The CDR3 totals 16 residues. V was pared by 6 bases and J by 7 bases, with 15 bases of the junction left unmatched. Germline lookup yields CDR1 MNHEY and CDR2 SVGEGT.

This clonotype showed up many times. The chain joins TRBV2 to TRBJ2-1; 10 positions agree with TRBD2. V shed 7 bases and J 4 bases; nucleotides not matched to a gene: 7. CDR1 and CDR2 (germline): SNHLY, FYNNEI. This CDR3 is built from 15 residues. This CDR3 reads CASIAGGHTYNEQFF. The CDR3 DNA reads TGTGCCAGCATAGCGGGGGGCCACACATACAATGAGCAGTTCTTC.

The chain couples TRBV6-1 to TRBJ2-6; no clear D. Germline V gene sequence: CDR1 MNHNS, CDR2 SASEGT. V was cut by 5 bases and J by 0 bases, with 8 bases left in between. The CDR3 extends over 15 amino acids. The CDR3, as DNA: TGTGCCAGCAGTTTTGGATCCTCTGGGGCCAACGTCCTGACTTTC. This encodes CASSFGSSGANVLTF.

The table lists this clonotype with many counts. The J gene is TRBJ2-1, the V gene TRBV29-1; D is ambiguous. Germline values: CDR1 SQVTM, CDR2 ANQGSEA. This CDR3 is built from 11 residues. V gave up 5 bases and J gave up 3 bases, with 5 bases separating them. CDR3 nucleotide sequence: TGCAGCGTTTCCTTCTACAATGAGCAGTTCTTC. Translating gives CSVSFYNEQFF.

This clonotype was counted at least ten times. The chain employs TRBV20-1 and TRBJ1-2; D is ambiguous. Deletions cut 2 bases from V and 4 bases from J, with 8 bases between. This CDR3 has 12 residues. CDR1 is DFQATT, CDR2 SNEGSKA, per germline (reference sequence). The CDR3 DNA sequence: TGCAGTGCTAGACCCTCTTTCTATGGCTACACCTTC. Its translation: CSARPSFYGYTF.

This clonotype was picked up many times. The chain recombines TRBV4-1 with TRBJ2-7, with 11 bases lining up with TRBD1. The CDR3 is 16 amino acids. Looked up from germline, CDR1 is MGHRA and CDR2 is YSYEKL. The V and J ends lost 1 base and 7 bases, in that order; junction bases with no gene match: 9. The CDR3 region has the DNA TGCGCCAGCAGCCAAGTTCCGGGACAGGGGGTGCGAGAGCAGTACTTC. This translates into CASSQVPGQGVREQYF.

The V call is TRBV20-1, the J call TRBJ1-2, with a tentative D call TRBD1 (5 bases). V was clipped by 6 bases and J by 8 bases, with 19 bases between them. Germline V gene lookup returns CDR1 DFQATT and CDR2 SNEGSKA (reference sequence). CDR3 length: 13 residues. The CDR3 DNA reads TGCAGTGCCCAACTGGAGGGGCCGGGAGGCTACACCTTC. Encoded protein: CSAQLEGPGGYTF.

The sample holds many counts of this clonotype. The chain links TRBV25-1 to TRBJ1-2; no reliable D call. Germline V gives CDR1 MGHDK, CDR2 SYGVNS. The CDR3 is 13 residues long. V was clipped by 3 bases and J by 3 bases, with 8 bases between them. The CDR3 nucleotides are TGTGCCAGCAGTGAGGAAGAGGACTATGGCTACACCTTC. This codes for CASSEEEDYGYTF.

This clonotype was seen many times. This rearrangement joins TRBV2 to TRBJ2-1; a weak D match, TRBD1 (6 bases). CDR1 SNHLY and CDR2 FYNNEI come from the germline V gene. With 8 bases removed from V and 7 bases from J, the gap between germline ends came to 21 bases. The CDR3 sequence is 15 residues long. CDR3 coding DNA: TGTGCCAGCTCAGGGGACGAGGGTCGTCGAAATGAGCAGTTCTTC. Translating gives CASSGDEGRRNEQFF. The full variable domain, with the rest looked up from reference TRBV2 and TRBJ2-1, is EPEVTQTPSHQVTQMGQEVILRCVPISNHLYFYWYRQILGQKVEFLVSFYNNEISEKSEIFDDQFSVERPDGSNFTLKIRSTKLEDSAMYFCASSGDEGRRNEQFFGPGTRLTVL.

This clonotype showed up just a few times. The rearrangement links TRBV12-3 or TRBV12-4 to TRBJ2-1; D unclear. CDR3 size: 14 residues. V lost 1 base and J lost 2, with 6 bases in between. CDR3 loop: CASSLGVTYNEQFF. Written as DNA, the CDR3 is TGTGCCAGCAGTTTAGGAGTCACCTACAATGAGCAGTTCTTC.

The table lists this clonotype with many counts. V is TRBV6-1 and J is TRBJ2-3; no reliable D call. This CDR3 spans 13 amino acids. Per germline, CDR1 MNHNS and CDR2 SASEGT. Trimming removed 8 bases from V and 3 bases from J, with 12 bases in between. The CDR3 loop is CASSLVRTDTQYF. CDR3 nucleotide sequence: TGTGCCAGCTCCCTTGTAAGGACAGATACGCAGTATTTT.

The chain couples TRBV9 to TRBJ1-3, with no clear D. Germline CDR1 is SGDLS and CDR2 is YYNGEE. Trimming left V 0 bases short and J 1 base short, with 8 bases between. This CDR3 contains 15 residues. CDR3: CASSVGVGSGNTIYF. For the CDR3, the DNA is TGTGCCAGCAGCGTAGGTGTGGGTTCTGGAAACACCATATATTTT.

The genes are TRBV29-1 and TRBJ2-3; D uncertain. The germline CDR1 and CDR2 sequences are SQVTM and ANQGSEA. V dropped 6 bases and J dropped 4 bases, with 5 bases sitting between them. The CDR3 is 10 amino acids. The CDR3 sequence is CSVIADTQYF. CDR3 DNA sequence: TGCAGCGTAATTGCAGATACGCAGTATTTT.

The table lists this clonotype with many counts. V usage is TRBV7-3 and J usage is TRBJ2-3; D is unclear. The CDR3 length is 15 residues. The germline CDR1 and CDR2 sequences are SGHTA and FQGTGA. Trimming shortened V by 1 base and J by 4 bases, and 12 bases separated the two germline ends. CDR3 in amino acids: CASSLSGSQADTQYF. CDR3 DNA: TGTGCCAGCAGCTTAAGTGGCAGTCAGGCAGATACGCAGTATTTT. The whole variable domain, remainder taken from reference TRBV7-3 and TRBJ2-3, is GAGVSQTPSNKVTEKGKYVELRCDPISGHTALYWYRQSLGQGPEFLIYFQGTGAADDSGLPNDRFFAVRPEGSVSTLKIQRTERGDSAVYLCASSLSGSQADTQYFGPGTRLTVL.

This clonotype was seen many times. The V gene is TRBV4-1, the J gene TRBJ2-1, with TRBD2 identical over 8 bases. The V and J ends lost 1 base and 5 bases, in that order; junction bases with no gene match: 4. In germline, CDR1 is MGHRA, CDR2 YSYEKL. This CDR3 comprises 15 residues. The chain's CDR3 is CASSQVSGANNEQFF. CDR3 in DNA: TGCGCCAGCAGCCAAGTTAGCGGGGCTAACAATGAGCAGTTCTTC.

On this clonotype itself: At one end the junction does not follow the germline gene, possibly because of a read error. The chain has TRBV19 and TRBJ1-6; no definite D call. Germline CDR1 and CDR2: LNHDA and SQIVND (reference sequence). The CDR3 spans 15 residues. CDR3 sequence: CASSPKTPRDSPLNF. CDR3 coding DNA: TGTGCCAGTAGTCCCAAAACGCCTCGCGATTCACCCCTCAACTTT.

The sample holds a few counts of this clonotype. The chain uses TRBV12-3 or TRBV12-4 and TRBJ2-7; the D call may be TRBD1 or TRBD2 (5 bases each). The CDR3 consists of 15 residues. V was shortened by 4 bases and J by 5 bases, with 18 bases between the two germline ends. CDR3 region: CASSYGTSFLDEQYF. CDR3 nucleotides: TGTGCCAGCAGTTATGGGACCTCATTTTTGGACGAGCAGTACTTC.

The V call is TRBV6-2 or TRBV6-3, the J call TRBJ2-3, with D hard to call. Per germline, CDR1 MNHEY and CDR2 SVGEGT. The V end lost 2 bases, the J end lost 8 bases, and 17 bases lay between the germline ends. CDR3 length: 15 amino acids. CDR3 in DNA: TGTGCCAGCAGTTACGGTCTCGAGGAAAAAGGTACGCAGTATTTT. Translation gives CASSYGLEEKGTQYF.

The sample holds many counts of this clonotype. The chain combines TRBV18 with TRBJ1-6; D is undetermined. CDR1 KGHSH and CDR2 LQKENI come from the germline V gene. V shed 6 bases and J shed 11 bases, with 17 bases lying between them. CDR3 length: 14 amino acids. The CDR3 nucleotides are TGTGCCAGCTCGCTCTCGCAAACCGATGCACCCCTCCACTTT. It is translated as CASSLSQTDAPLHF.

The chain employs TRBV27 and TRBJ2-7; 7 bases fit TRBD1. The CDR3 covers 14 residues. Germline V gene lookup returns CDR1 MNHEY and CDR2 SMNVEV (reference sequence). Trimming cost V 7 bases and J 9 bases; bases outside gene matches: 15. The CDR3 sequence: CASTPTGFNFGQYF. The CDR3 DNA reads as TGTGCCAGCACACCGACAGGGTTCAACTTCGGGCAGTACTTC.